Reported below is one T cell receptor beta chain. Profiling relied on immunoSEQ multiplex PCR, and the TCRdb table lists in-frame clones only, not all of them. The repertoire consists of tens of thousands of clones, with under 95% occurring once and the leading ten covering over 0.25%. This entry belongs to a study of technical replicates of blood from several donors. The ends lost 0 bases at V and 2 bases at J; junction bases unmatched: 12. This CDR3 is 19 amino acids long. Germline CDR1 reads SGHRS; CDR2 reads YFSETQ. Sequencing used T cells isolated from PBMCs. The chain employs TRBV5-1 and TRBJ2-3; TRBD1 matches at 10 bases. The clonotype comes from a human donor in good health. In nucleotides, the CDR3 is TGCGCCAGCAGCTTGGAGACGGAACGGGACAGGGGTTTCACAGATACGCAGTATTTT. Its translation is CASSLETERDRGFTDTQYF.